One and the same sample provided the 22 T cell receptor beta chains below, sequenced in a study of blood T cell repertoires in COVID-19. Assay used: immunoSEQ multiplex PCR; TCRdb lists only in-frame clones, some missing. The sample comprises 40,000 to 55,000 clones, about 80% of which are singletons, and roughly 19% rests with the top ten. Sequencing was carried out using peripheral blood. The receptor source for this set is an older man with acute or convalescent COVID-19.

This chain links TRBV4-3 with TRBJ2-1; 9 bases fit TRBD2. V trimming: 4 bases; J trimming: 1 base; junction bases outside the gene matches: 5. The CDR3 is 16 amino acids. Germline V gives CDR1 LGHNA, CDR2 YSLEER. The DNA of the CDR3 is TGCGCCAGCAGCCCTCTTAGCGGGGGTTCCTACAATGAGCAGTTCTTC. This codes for CASSPLSGGSYNEQFF.

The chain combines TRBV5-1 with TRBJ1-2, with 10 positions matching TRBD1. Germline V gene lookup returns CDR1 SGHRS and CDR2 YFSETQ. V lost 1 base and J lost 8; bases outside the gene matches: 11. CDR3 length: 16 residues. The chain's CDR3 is CASSLHPDRGREGYTF. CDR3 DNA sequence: TGCGCCAGCAGCTTGCACCCCGACAGGGGGCGAGAGGGCTACACCTTC. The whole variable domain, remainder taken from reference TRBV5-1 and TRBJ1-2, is KAGVTQTPRYLIKTRGQQVTLSCSPISGHRSVSWYQQTPGQGLQFLFEYFSETQRNKGNFPGRFSGRQFSNSRSEMNVSTLELGDSALYLCASSLHPDRGREGYTFGSGTRLTVV.

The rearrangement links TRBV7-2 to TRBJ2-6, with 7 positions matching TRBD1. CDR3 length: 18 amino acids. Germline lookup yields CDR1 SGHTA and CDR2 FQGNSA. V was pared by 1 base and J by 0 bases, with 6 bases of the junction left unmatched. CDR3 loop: CASSLDGQVYSGANVLTF. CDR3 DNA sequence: TGTGCCAGCAGCTTAGACGGACAGGTCTACTCTGGGGCCAACGTCCTGACTTTC. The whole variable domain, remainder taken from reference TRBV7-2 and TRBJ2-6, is GAGVSQSPSNKVTEKGKDVELRCDPISGHTALYWYRQSLGQGLEFLIYFQGNSAPDKSGLPSDRFSAERTGGSVSTLTIQRTQQEDSAVYLCASSLDGQVYSGANVLTFGAGSRLTVL.

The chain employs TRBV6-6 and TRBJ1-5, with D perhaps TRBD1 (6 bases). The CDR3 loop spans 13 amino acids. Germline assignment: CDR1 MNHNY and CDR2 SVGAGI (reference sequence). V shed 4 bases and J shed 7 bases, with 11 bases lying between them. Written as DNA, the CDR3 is TGTGCCAGCAGTTTACAGGGCAGCCAGCCCCAGCATTTT. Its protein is CASSLQGSQPQHF.

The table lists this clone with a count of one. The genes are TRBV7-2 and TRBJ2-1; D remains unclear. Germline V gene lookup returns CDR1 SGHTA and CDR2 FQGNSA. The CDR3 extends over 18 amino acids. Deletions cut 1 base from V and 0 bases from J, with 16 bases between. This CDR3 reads CASSLELALGSSYNEQFF. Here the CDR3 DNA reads TGTGCCAGCAGCTTAGAGCTCGCCCTGGGCTCCTCCTACAATGAGCAGTTCTTC. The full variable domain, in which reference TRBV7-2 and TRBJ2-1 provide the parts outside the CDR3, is GAGVSQSPSNKVTEKGKDVELRCDPISGHTALYWYRQSLGQGLEFLIYFQGNSAPDKSGLPSDRFSAERTGGSVSTLTIQRTQQEDSAVYLCASSLELALGSSYNEQFFGPGTRLTVL.

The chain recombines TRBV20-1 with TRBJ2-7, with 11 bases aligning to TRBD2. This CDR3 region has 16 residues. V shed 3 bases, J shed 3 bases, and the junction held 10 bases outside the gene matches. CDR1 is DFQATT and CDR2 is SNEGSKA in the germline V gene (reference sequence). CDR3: CSASVGSSGGLYEQYF. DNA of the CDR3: TGCAGTGCTAGTGTTGGTTCTAGCGGGGGGCTCTACGAGCAGTACTTC.

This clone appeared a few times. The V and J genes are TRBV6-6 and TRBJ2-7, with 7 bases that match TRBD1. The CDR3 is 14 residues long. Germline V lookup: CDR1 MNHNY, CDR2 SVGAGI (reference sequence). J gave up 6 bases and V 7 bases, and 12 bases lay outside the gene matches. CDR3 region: CASTEQGIFVEQYF. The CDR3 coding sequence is TGTGCCAGCACCGAACAGGGGATTTTCGTCGAGCAGTACTTC.

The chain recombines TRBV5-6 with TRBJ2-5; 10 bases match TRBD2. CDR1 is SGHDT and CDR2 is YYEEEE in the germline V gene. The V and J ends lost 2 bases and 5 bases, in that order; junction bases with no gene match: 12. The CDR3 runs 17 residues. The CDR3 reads CASSFWTSGNLGETQYF. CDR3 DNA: TGTGCCAGCAGCTTTTGGACTAGCGGAAATTTAGGGGAGACCCAGTACTTC.

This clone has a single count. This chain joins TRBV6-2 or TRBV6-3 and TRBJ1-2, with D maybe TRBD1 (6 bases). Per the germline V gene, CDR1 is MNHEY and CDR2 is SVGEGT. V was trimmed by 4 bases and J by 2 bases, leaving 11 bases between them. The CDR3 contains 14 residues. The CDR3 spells CASSSTGTNYGYTF. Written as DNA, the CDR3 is TGTGCCAGCAGTTCCACAGGGACCAACTATGGCTACACCTTC.

CDR3 bases: TGTGCCAGCAGCGTGACAGGGGTGAACACTGAAGCTTTCTTT. As protein: CASSVTGVNTEAFF. The J gene is TRBJ1-1, the V gene TRBV5-4; 8 bases are shared with TRBD1. The length of the CDR3 is 14 residues. CDR1 is SGHNT, CDR2 YYREEE, per germline (reference sequence). The J segment lost 0 bases and the V segment lost 4 bases, leaving 2 bases of the junction unmatched. The variable domain in full, completed from reference TRBV5-4 and TRBJ1-1, reads ETGVTQSPTHLIKTRGQQVTLRCSSQSGHNTVSWYQQALGQGPQFIFQYYREEENGRGNFPPRFSGLQFPNYSSELNVNALELDDSALYLCASSVTGVNTEAFFGQGTRLTVV.

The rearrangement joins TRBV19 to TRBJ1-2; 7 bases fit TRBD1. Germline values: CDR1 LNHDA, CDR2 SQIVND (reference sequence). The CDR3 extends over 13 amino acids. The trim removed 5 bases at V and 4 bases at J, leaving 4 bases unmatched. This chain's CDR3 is CASSPDRSYGYTF. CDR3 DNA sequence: TGTGCCAGTAGTCCGGACAGGTCCTATGGCTACACCTTC. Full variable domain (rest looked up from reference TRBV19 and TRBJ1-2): DGGITQSPKYLFRKEGQNVTLSCEQNLNHDAMYWYRQDPGQGLRLIYYSQIVNDFQKGDIAEGYSVSREKKESFPLTVTSAQKNPTAFYLCASSPDRSYGYTFGSGTRLTVV.

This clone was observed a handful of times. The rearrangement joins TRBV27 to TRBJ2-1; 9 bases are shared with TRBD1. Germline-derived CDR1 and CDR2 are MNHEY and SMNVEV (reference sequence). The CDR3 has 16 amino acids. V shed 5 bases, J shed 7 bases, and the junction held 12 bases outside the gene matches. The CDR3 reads CASSPLDRGSGNEQFF. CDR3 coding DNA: TGTGCCAGCAGTCCCCTGGACAGGGGCAGCGGGAATGAGCAGTTCTTC.

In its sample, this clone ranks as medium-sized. CDR3 protein: CSVDGTSPNEQFF. The CDR3 nucleotides are TGCAGCGTTGATGGGACAAGCCCTAATGAGCAGTTCTTC. The V and J genes are TRBV29-1 and TRBJ2-1; possibly TRBD1 for D (6 bases). This CDR3 is built from 13 residues. Trimming took off 3 bases at V and 7 bases at J, with 13 bases between the two ends. Germline CDR1 and CDR2: SQVTM and ANQGSEA.

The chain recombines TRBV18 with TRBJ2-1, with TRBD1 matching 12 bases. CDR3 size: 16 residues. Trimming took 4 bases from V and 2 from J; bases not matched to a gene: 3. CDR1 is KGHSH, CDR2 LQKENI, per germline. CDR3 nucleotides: TGTGCCAGCTCACTGGGACAGGGGGCCCCCTACAATGAGCAGTTCTTC. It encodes CASSLGQGAPYNEQFF.

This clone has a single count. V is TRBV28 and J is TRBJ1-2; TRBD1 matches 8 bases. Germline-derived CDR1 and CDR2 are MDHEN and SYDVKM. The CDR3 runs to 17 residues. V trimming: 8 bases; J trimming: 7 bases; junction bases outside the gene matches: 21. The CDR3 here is CASRRLLNRDRLRGYTF. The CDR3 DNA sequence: TGTGCCAGCCGGAGACTCCTAAACCGGGACAGGTTGCGTGGCTACACCTTC.

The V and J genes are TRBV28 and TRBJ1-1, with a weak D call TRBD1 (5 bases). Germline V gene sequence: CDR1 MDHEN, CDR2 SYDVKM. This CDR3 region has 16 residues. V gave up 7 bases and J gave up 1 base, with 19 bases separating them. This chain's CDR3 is CASTLSRALQNTEAFF. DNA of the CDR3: TGTGCCAGCACCCTTTCCAGGGCCCTACAGAACACTGAAGCTTTCTTT.

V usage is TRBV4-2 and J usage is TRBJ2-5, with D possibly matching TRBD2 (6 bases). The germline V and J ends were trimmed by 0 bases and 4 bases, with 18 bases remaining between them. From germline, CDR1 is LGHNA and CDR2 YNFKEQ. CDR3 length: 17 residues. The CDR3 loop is CASSQDRRAGGSETQYF. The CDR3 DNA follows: TGTGCCAGCAGCCAAGATCGGAGGGCGGGCGGGTCAGAGACCCAGTACTTC.

CDR3 loop: CASSYRRASYEQYF. CDR3 DNA: TGTGCCAGCAGTTACAGGAGGGCTTCCTACGAGCAGTACTTC. V and J are TRBV6-5 and TRBJ2-7, with D perhaps matching TRBD2 (6 bases). Per the germline V gene, CDR1 is MNHEY and CDR2 is SVGAGI. This CDR3 comprises 14 residues. V lost 2 bases, J lost 1 base, and 9 bases lay in between.

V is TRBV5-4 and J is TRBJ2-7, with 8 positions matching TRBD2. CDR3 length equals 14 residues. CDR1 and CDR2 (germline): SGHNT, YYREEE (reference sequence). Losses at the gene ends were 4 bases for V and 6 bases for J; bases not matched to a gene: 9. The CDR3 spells CASSPPGLAIEQYF. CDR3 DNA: TGTGCCAGCAGCCCTCCAGGACTAGCCATCGAGCAGTACTTC.

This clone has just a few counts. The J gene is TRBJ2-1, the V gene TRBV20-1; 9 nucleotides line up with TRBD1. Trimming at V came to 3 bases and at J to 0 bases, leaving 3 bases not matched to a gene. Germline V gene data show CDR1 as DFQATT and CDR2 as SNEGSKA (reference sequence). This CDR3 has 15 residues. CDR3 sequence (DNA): TGCAGTGCTAGTGCGGGACAGGGCTCCTACAATGAGCAGTTCTTC. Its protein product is CSASAGQGSYNEQFF.

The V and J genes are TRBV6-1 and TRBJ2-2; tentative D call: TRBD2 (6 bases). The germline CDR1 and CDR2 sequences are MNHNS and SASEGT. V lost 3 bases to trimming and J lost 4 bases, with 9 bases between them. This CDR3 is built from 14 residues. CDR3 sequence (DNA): TGTGCCAGCAGTGAGGAGGGGTCCACCGGGGAGCTGTTTTTT. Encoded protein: CASSEEGSTGELFF.

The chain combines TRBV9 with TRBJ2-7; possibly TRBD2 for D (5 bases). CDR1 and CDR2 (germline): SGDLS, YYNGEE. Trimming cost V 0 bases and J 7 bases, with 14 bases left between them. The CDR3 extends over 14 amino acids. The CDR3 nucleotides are TGTGCCAGCAGCGTAGAGTTAGGTACGGGGGAGCAGTACTTC. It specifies CASSVELGTGEQYF.